One sample yielded the 17 T cell receptor beta chains listed below, sequenced in a study of T-cell reconstitution after alpha-beta-depleted transplantation in children. TCRbeta library preparation incorporated unique molecular identifiers. A single record per CDR3 protein comes from TCRdb applying MiXCR to the PCR reads. Among 120,000 to 150,000 distinct CDR3 sequences, 8.8% were seen once, and the ten largest hold about a sixth. The sample was PBMCs, mostly from graft donor cells, taken 180 days after TCRalphabeta/CD19-depleted stem cell transplant. These receptors were collected from a female patient aged 2-9 years who had a stem cell transplant for congenital amegakaryocytic thrombocytopenia, so the T cells may come from the graft donor.

This clonotype appeared a few times. V and J are TRBV28 and TRBJ2-7; D could derive from TRBD1 or TRBD2 (6 bases each). The V gene lost 3 bases and the J gene lost 7 bases, with 16 bases spanning the gap. CDR1 is MDHEN, CDR2 SYDVKM, per germline. This CDR3 contains 14 residues. The CDR3 here is CASSLGGGHGEQYF. CDR3 sequence (DNA): TGTGCCAGCAGTTTGGGGGGCGGCCATGGAGAGCAGTACTTC.

This clonotype was observed at least ten times. V gene TRBV28 combines with J gene TRBJ2-3; no firm D call. V lost 5 bases and J lost 1, with 13 bases in between. CDR3 size: 15 residues. Germline lookup yields CDR1 MDHEN and CDR2 SYDVKM. CDR3 sequence reads: CASSLIASGTDTQYF. In DNA, the CDR3 is TGTGCCAGCAGTCTTATAGCATCAGGCACAGATACGCAGTATTTT.

There are a few counts of this clonotype. The rearrangement links TRBV7-8 to TRBJ2-5; no firm D call. The CDR3 loop spans 12 amino acids. The germline CDR1 and CDR2 sequences are SGHVS and FQNEAQ. V gave up 4 bases and J gave up 4 bases, with 7 bases separating them. The CDR3 DNA reads TGTGCCAGCAGCTCCCCGGCAGAGACCCAGTACTTC. It encodes CASSSPAETQYF. Filled out from reference TRBV7-8 and TRBJ2-5, the complete variable domain reads GAGVSQSPRYKVAKRGQDVALRCDPISGHVSLFWYQQALGQGPEFLTYFQNEAQLDKSGLPSDRFFAERPEGSVSTLKIQRTQQEDSAVYLCASSSPAETQYFGPGTRLLVL.

The rearrangement joins TRBV7-8 to TRBJ2-4; 14 nucleotides match TRBD2. V lost 1 base and J lost 6; bases outside the gene matches: 2. Germline lookup yields CDR1 SGHVS and CDR2 FQNEAQ. The CDR3 totals 16 residues. CDR3 nucleotides: TGTGCCAGCAGCTTAGGACTAGCGGGAGGGACAAACATTCAGTACTTC. Residues: CASSLGLAGGTNIQYF.

In this sample, this clonotype turned up many times. J is TRBJ1-2 and V is TRBV7-2; possibly TRBD1 for D (6 bases). Germline V lookup: CDR1 SGHTA, CDR2 FQGNSA. This CDR3 region has 16 residues. V gave up 1 base and J gave up 4 bases, with 16 bases separating them. The CDR3 nucleotides are TGTGCCAGCAGCTTAGAGGCCCCAGGGGCGGGCTATGGCTACACCTTC. It yields the protein CASSLEAPGAGYGYTF.

This clonotype was detected many times. The chain combines TRBV7-9 with TRBJ1-1; TRBD1 might be the D (5 bases). Germline assignment: CDR1 SEHNR and CDR2 FQNEAQ (reference sequence). Trimming pared 6 bases from V and 2 bases from J, leaving 22 bases between. The CDR3 length is 17 residues. The DNA of the CDR3 is TGTGCCAGCAGTAGAAGAGGGCAGCCGGGGCCAAACACTGAAGCTTTCTTT. It is translated as CASSRRGQPGPNTEAFF.

With respect to this clonotype: This may come from a read error, since a much larger clone is one base off. The rearrangement uses TRBV6-1 and TRBJ2-6; 11 nucleotides align to TRBD1. Germline V CDR1 and CDR2: MNHNS, SASEGT. This CDR3 contains 16 residues. In DNA form, the CDR3 reads TGTGCCGGCAGTCGGACAGGGGGCGATGGGGCCAACGTCCTGACTTTC. Amino acids: CAGSRTGGDGANVLTF.

This clonotype was counted ten times or more. The genes are TRBV18 and TRBJ2-7; 12 nucleotides match TRBD2. The CDR3 is 14 residues long. CDR1 is KGHSH and CDR2 is LQKENI in the germline V gene. The V segment lost 6 bases and the J segment 7 bases; nucleotides outside the gene matches: 7. Here the CDR3 DNA reads TGTGCCAGCTCCCCTAGCGGGAGGGCCGGAGAGCAGTACTTC. Its translation: CASSPSGRAGEQYF.

The chain is built from TRBV7-9 and TRBJ1-1; possibly TRBD1 for D (6 bases). V was clipped by 1 base and J by 0 bases, with 15 bases between them. The germline V gene has CDR1 SEHNR and CDR2 FQNEAQ (reference sequence). This CDR3 contains 17 residues. Here the CDR3 reads CASSLGGRGRMNTEAFF. CDR3 nucleotide sequence: TGTGCCAGCAGCTTAGGAGGACGGGGGCGGATGAACACTGAAGCTTTCTTT.

The chain joins TRBV5-6 to TRBJ1-5; the match to TRBD1 covers 8 bases. The ends lost 4 bases at V and 0 bases at J; junction bases unmatched: 12. Germline CDR1 reads SGHDT; CDR2 reads YYEEEE. The CDR3 length is 18 residues. The CDR3 region is CASSRRTGWGVSNQPQHF. DNA of the CDR3: TGTGCCAGCAGCAGAAGGACAGGGTGGGGAGTTAGCAATCAGCCCCAGCATTTT.

The chain combines TRBV5-1 with TRBJ2-4; D is ambiguous. The CDR3 is made up of 14 amino acids. Germline V gene lookup returns CDR1 SGHRS and CDR2 YFSETQ. Trimming left V 0 bases short and J 2 bases short, with 6 bases between. The CDR3 sequence is CASSLDRPKNIQYF. In nucleotides, the CDR3 is TGCGCCAGCAGCTTGGACCGTCCCAAAAACATTCAGTACTTC.

The V gene is TRBV9, the J gene TRBJ2-1, with D maybe TRBD1 (6 bases). The CDR3 length is 14 residues. Trimming took off 0 bases at V and 5 bases at J, with 9 bases between the two ends. In germline, CDR1 is SGDLS, CDR2 YYNGEE. CDR3 residues: CASSVGTVDNEQFF. The CDR3 nucleotides are TGTGCCAGCAGCGTAGGGACAGTGGACAATGAGCAGTTCTTC.

J is TRBJ2-5 and V is TRBV5-1; D may be TRBD2 (5 bases). Germline-derived CDR1 and CDR2 are SGHRS and YFSETQ. The length of the CDR3 is 15 residues. Between the trimmed V and J ends, which lost 4 bases and 4 bases, there was a span of 17 bases. CDR3 amino acids: CASSLEGTGRETQYF. As DNA, the CDR3 is TGCGCCAGCAGCCTCGAGGGAACGGGGAGAGAGACCCAGTACTTC.

The sample holds many counts of this clonotype. V usage is TRBV4-1 and J usage is TRBJ1-4, with D hard to call. The germline V and J ends were trimmed by 4 bases and 8 bases, with 17 bases remaining between them. Looked up from germline, CDR1 is MGHRA and CDR2 is YSYEKL. This CDR3 region has 15 residues. The CDR3 loop reads CASSLTGVWEEKLFF. CDR3 coding DNA: TGCGCCAGCAGCCTGACGGGTGTCTGGGAGGAAAAACTGTTTTTT.

This clonotype was seen repeatedly, ten times or more. This chain joins TRBV20-1 and TRBJ2-7, with a possible D match to TRBD2 (6 bases). The germline CDR1 and CDR2 sequences are DFQATT and SNEGSKA (reference sequence). The germline V and J ends were trimmed by 6 bases and 5 bases, with 14 bases remaining between them. The CDR3 contains 12 residues. DNA of the CDR3: TGCAGTGCACGGGAGTTCCTCAACGAGCAGTACTTC. Translated: CSAREFLNEQYF.

V usage is TRBV5-1 and J usage is TRBJ2-1, with D maybe TRBD2 (7 bases). The CDR3 length is 14 residues. V was pared by 4 bases and J by 7 bases, with 15 bases between. Germline CDR1 reads SGHRS; CDR2 reads YFSETQ. CDR3 nucleotide sequence: TGCGCCAGCAGCCCTGGGGGGGGCCCGAATGAGCAGTTCTTC. Translated, it gives CASSPGGGPNEQFF.

The chain has TRBV20-1 and TRBJ2-7, with a weak D call TRBD1 (6 bases). V shed 0 bases and J shed 3 bases, with 12 bases lying between them. This CDR3 comprises 14 residues. The germline CDR1 and CDR2 sequences are DFQATT and SNEGSKA (reference sequence). CDR3 nucleotide sequence: TGCAGTGCTAGAGATCCAGGGGCCGGCTACGAGCAGTACTTC. It is translated as CSARDPGAGYEQYF.